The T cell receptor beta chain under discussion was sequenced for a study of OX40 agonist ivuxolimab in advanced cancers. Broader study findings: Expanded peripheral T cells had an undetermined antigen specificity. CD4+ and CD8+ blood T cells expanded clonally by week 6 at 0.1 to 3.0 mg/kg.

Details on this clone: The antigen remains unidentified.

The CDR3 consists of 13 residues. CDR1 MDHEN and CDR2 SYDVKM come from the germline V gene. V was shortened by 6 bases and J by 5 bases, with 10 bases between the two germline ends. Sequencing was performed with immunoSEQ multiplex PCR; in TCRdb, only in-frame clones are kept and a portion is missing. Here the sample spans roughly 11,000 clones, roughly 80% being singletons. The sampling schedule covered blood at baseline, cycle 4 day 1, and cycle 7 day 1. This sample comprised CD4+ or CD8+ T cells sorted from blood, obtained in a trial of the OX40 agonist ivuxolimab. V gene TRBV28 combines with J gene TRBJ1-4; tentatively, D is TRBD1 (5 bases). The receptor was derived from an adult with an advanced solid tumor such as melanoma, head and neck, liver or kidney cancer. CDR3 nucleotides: TGTGCCAGCAGCCTGTGGGGCAATGAAAAACTGTTTTTT. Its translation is CASSLWGNEKLFF.